This TCR beta chain came from a study of cytomegalovirus exposure and HLA in healthy donors. At sampling all donors were nominally healthy, likely with unrecorded immune exposures. V lost 2 bases to trimming and J lost 0 bases; unmatched junction nucleotides: 2. This CDR3 has 16 amino acids. Germline V CDR1 and CDR2: MDHEN, SYDVKM. The primer mix had 60 Vbeta and 13 Jbeta primers. Here immunoSEQ multiplex PCR was the method, and the copy in TCRdb shows in-frame clones only, minus some. The table has 70,000 to 95,000 clones, roughly 77% seen once. This sequence originates from a woman aged 40 to 49 in good health and CMV-seropositive. The sequenced material came from PBMCs. This sequence joins TRBV28 and TRBJ2-1, with 9 bases matching TRBD2. CDR3: CASSLAGGSSYNEQFF. In nucleotides, the CDR3 is TGTGCCAGCAGTTTAGCGGGAGGGAGCTCCTACAATGAGCAGTTCTTC.